The T cell receptor beta chain described here comes from a study of PD-1 blockade in classical Hodgkin lymphoma. Every patient relapsed after autologous stem cell transplantation, and brentuximab vedotin exposure varied. The germline V gene encodes CDR1 MNHEY and CDR2 SVGAGI. The CDR3 totals 15 residues. With V trimmed by 0 bases and J by 6 bases, 4 bases remained unmatched. Repertoires were generated with immunoSEQ multiplex PCR, while TCRdb's copy carries only in-frame clones and drops some. The table includes some 43,000 clones, 86% detected once. The chain is built from TRBV6-5 and TRBJ1-1; TRBD1 agrees at 10 bases. This specimen was peripheral blood mononuclear cells (PBMCs), taken before the second cycle of nivolumab. The TCR originated in a human donor with classical Hodgkin lymphoma. Here the CDR3 reads CASSYSTGQGSEAFF. CDR3 DNA sequence: TGTGCCAGCAGTTACTCGACGGGACAGGGGTCTGAAGCTTTCTTT.